The 26 T cell receptor beta chains listed next were all sequenced from one sample in a study of graft-versus-host responses after intestinal transplantation. Researchers processed graft tissue to release intraepithelial and lamina propria lymphocytes. Using immunoSEQ multiplex PCR, the repertoire was profiled, and TCRdb retains in-frame clones only, with some absent. The sample includes approximately 20,000 clones, approximately 70% of them seen just once. The sample was ileum tissue, taken approximately 20 days after intestinal transplant. The receptors stem from a human patient who received an intestinal transplant, so some T cells may come from the graft donor.

This clone has only a few counts. The chain has TRBV2 and TRBJ1-6, with TRBD1 identical over 7 bases. The CDR3 totals 14 residues. Germline assignment: CDR1 SNHLY and CDR2 FYNNEI. The junction had 7 bases not matched to a gene; V was cut back by 6 bases and J by 8 bases. DNA for the CDR3: TGTGCCAGCAGGGTGACAGGGAGTGATTCACCCCTCCACTTT. Encoded protein: CASRVTGSDSPLHF.

The rearrangement links TRBV19 to TRBJ2-3, with 11 bases fitting TRBD2. J was trimmed by 2 bases and V by 4 bases; bases with no gene match: 5. The germline CDR1 and CDR2 sequences are LNHDA and SQIVND (reference sequence). This CDR3 comprises 16 residues. CDR3 sequence reads: CASSTTSGSFTDTQYF. In DNA form, the CDR3 reads TGTGCCAGTAGTACCACTAGCGGGAGTTTCACAGATACGCAGTATTTT. Filled out from reference TRBV19 and TRBJ2-3, the complete variable domain reads DGGITQSPKYLFRKEGQNVTLSCEQNLNHDAMYWYRQDPGQGLRLIYYSQIVNDFQKGDIAEGYSVSREKKESFPLTVTSAQKNPTAFYLCASSTTSGSFTDTQYFGPGTRLTVL.

For this clone: One end of the junction fails to match germline, which may point to a read error. The V gene is TRBV4-1, the J gene TRBJ2-7; D not certain. CDR1 and CDR2 (germline): MGHRA, YSYEKL. There are 16 residues in the CDR3. DNA for the CDR3: TGTGCCAGCAGCCAAGAGAACTTGCCCTTCTCCTACGAGCAGTACTTC. Protein: CASSQENLPFSYEQYF.

In nucleotides, the CDR3 is TGTGCCAGCGGTTTCTCGAGGGGGCTAGCCGGATCCTACGAGCAGTACTTC. Residues: CASGFSRGLAGSYEQYF. The chain joins TRBV2 to TRBJ2-7; the match to TRBD1 covers 7 bases. Losses at the gene ends were 8 bases for V and 1 base for J; bases not matched to a gene: 17. The germline V gene has CDR1 SNHLY and CDR2 FYNNEI. This CDR3 is built from 17 residues. The full variable domain, in which reference TRBV2 and TRBJ2-7 provide the parts outside the CDR3, is EPEVTQTPSHQVTQMGQEVILRCVPISNHLYFYWYRQILGQKVEFLVSFYNNEISEKSEIFDDQFSVERPDGSNFTLKIRSTKLEDSAMYFCASGFSRGLAGSYEQYFGPGTRLTVT.

V and J are TRBV12-5 and TRBJ1-1, with D possibly being TRBD1 (5 bases). V was cut by 0 bases and J by 1 base, with 12 bases left in between. This CDR3 is built from 16 residues. The germline gives CDR1 LGHNT, CDR2 FRNRAP. The CDR3 coding sequence is TGTGCTAGTGGTTTGGTTAGGGGCACGTGGAACACTGAAGCTTTCTTT. Its protein is CASGLVRGTWNTEAFF.

The chain employs TRBV7-2 and TRBJ1-1; 8 bases line up with TRBD1. J lost 2 bases, V lost 3 bases, and 2 bases had no gene match. The CDR3 covers 14 residues. Germline V gene sequence: CDR1 SGHTA, CDR2 FQGNSA. The CDR3 bases are TGTGCCAGCAGCTTCGGGACAGGCAACACTGAAGCTTTCTTT. Protein: CASSFGTGNTEAFF.

The rearrangement uses TRBV9 and TRBJ2-2; 8 bases line up with TRBD1. J lost 4 bases, V lost 0 bases, and 5 bases had no gene match. Per germline, CDR1 SGDLS and CDR2 YYNGEE. CDR3 length equals 16 residues. The CDR3 loop reads CASSVGSDRVTGELFF. The CDR3 DNA follows: TGTGCCAGCAGCGTAGGATCGGACAGGGTCACCGGGGAGCTGTTTTTT.

The J gene is TRBJ2-7, the V gene TRBV7-9; 12 bases align to TRBD2. CDR3 size: 15 residues. V lost 8 bases and J lost 0; bases outside the gene matches: 5. The germline V gene has CDR1 SEHNR and CDR2 FQNEAQ (reference sequence). The CDR3 is CASATTSGSSYEQYF. The CDR3, as DNA: TGTGCCAGCGCTACGACTAGCGGGAGCTCCTACGAGCAGTACTTC.

DNA for the CDR3: TGCGCCAGCAGCTTTATCAGGGAGGCGACCCAGTACTTC. This translates into CASSFIREATQYF. The rearrangement links TRBV5-1 to TRBJ2-5; D perhaps matches TRBD2 (6 bases). V gave up 2 bases and J gave up 7 bases, with 12 bases separating them. The CDR3 is 13 residues long. The germline gives CDR1 SGHRS, CDR2 YFSETQ.

The chain couples TRBV30 to TRBJ1-3, with D hard to call. V dropped 4 bases and J dropped 4 bases, with 5 bases sitting between them. Germline CDR1 and CDR2: GTSNPN and SVGIG (reference sequence). CDR3 size: 11 residues. As DNA, the CDR3 is TGTGCCTGGACCGGGGGAAACACCATATATTTT. Its translation: CAWTGGNTIYF.

This clone was seen only once. The genes are TRBV5-6 and TRBJ2-3, with TRBD2 matching over 11 bases. The CDR3 is 17 residues long. Germline V gene sequence: CDR1 SGHDT, CDR2 YYEEEE. The J segment lost 3 bases and the V segment lost 3 bases, leaving 9 bases of the junction unmatched. The CDR3 is CASSSRLAGHRTDTQYF. CDR3 coding DNA: TGTGCCAGCAGCTCCAGACTAGCGGGACATCGTACAGATACGCAGTATTTT.

In its sample, this clone was seen once. The chain couples TRBV4-1 to TRBJ2-7, with TRBD1 matching 7 bases. In germline, CDR1 is MGHRA, CDR2 YSYEKL. Germline trimming cut 0 bases from V and 6 bases from J; bases unmatched to any gene: 2. The CDR3 has 13 residues. The chain's CDR3 is CASSQEAGGEQYF. The CDR3 DNA is TGCGCCAGCAGCCAAGAAGCAGGGGGCGAGCAGTACTTC.

The chain combines TRBV10-3 with TRBJ2-1; tentatively, D is TRBD2 (6 bases). This CDR3 has 10 residues. The germline V gene encodes CDR1 ENHRY and CDR2 SYGVKD. Deletions cut 11 bases from V and 6 bases from J, with 8 bases between. Written as DNA, the CDR3 is TGTGCCTGCGGGATCAATGAGCAGTTCTTC. Protein: CACGINEQFF.

This clone was seen just once. The CDR3 spells CSAAGGVKGFF. CDR3 nucleotides: TGCAGTGCTGCCGGCGGGGTAAAAGGGTTCTTC. This chain links TRBV20-1 with TRBJ2-1, with D tentatively TRBD2 (6 bases). CDR1 is DFQATT, CDR2 SNEGSKA, per germline (reference sequence). Trimming took 5 bases from V and 15 from J, leaving 17 bases between them. CDR3 length: 11 residues.

This rearrangement joins TRBV4-1 to TRBJ2-2, with 11 bases fitting TRBD1. V dropped 3 bases and J dropped 4; count of bases not matched to a gene: 7. The CDR3 totals 17 residues. CDR1 and CDR2 (germline): MGHRA, YSYEKL. CDR3 amino acids: CASSHLAGQGATGELFF. CDR3 DNA: TGCGCCAGCAGCCACCTCGCCGGACAGGGGGCCACCGGGGAGCTGTTTTTT.

The V and J genes are TRBV7-9 and TRBJ2-7, with 10 bases identical to TRBD2. Trimming at V came to 6 bases and at J to 5 bases, leaving 4 bases not matched to a gene. The length of the CDR3 is 13 residues. The germline gives CDR1 SEHNR, CDR2 FQNEAQ (reference sequence). This CDR3 is CASRGLAIDEQYF. CDR3 DNA sequence: TGTGCCAGCAGGGGACTAGCGATCGACGAGCAGTACTTC.

Concerning this clone: Relative to the germline gene, one junction end is altered; a read error may explain this. V gene TRBV27 combines with J gene TRBJ1-2; D is ambiguous. The germline V gene encodes CDR1 MNHEY and CDR2 SMNVEV (reference sequence). This CDR3 region has 13 residues. CDR3 loop: CACRSTVNYGYTF. CDR3 DNA sequence: TGTGCCTGCAGAAGCACAGTGAACTATGGCTACACCTTC.

The genes are TRBV4-3 and TRBJ1-6, with a tentative D call TRBD1 (5 bases). V lost 4 bases and J lost 9, with 19 bases in between. The CDR3 is 16 residues long. Germline CDR1 and CDR2: LGHNA and YSLEER. The chain's CDR3 is CASSPLPGGEGSPLHF. CDR3 in DNA: TGCGCCAGCAGCCCCTTGCCGGGGGGAGAGGGTTCACCCCTCCACTTT.

This clone was picked up one time. The V and J genes are TRBV11-3 and TRBJ2-2, with TRBD2 identical over 10 bases. Germline CDR1 and CDR2: SGHNT and YENEEA. The CDR3 is made up of 16 amino acids. After removal of 2 bases from V and 10 bases from J, the junction contained 10 bases not matched to a gene. This CDR3 reads CASSLFGGLADSELFF. CDR3 nucleotide sequence: TGTGCCAGCAGCTTATTTGGCGGACTAGCGGACTCGGAGCTGTTTTTT.

The V call is TRBV4-3, the J call TRBJ2-1; 14 bases agree with TRBD2. Trimming removed 1 base from V and 4 bases from J; junction bases left unmatched: 0. Germline V gene data show CDR1 as LGHNA and CDR2 as YSLEER. CDR3 length: 16 residues. CDR3 in amino acids: CASSQGTSGGYNEQFF. The CDR3 DNA sequence: TGCGCCAGCAGCCAAGGGACTAGCGGGGGGTACAATGAGCAGTTCTTC.

The V and J genes are TRBV7-2 and TRBJ1-2; perhaps TRBD1 as D (6 bases). The germline V gene encodes CDR1 SGHTA and CDR2 FQGNSA. Deletions cut 4 bases from V and 3 bases from J, with 21 bases between. CDR3 length: 17 amino acids. The CDR3 loop is CASSSLGTPGAYYGYTF. CDR3 nucleotide sequence: TGTGCCAGCAGCTCCCTGGGGACCCCAGGGGCCTACTATGGCTACACCTTC.

This rearrangement joins TRBV6-5 to TRBJ2-7, with 9 bases identical to TRBD1. Trimming took 8 bases from V and 3 from J; bases not matched to a gene: 11. This CDR3 comprises 15 residues. Germline V gives CDR1 MNHEY, CDR2 SVGAGI. The CDR3 loop is CASRGDRVSLYEQYF. In nucleotides, the CDR3 is TGTGCCAGCCGAGGGGACAGGGTATCCCTCTACGAGCAGTACTTC.

The J gene is TRBJ2-1, the V gene TRBV2, with D hard to call. The germline V and J ends were trimmed by 7 bases and 5 bases, with 12 bases remaining between them. Germline V gene sequence: CDR1 SNHLY, CDR2 FYNNEI. This CDR3 is 13 amino acids long. CDR3 coding DNA: TGTGCCAGCAACGGGTGGCCGAACAATGAGCAGTTCTTC. This translates into CASNGWPNNEQFF.

The chain is built from TRBV7-9 and TRBJ2-7; 7 nucleotides line up with TRBD2. The length of the CDR3 is 14 residues. Trimming cost V 0 bases and J 4 bases; bases outside gene matches: 3. Germline lookup yields CDR1 SEHNR and CDR2 FQNEAQ (reference sequence). The DNA of the CDR3 is TGTGCCAGCAGCTTAGCGGGGGGGAGGTACGAGCAGTACTTC. This gives the protein CASSLAGGRYEQYF. Supplemented by reference TRBV7-9 and TRBJ2-7, the full variable domain reads DTGVSQNPRHKITKRGQNVTFRCDPISEHNRLYWYRQTLGQGPEFLTYFQNEAQLEKSRLLSDRFSAERPKGSFSTLEIQRTEQGDSAMYLCASSLAGGRYEQYFGPGTRLTVT.

V usage is TRBV18 and J usage is TRBJ2-7; TRBD2 matches 13 bases. Trimming removed 4 bases from V and 3 bases from J; junction bases left unmatched: 6. This CDR3 spans 16 amino acids. Germline V CDR1 and CDR2: KGHSH, LQKENI. CDR3 in DNA: TGTGCCAGCTCACGATCGGGACTAGCGGGGATCTACGAGCAGTACTTC. Translation: CASSRSGLAGIYEQYF. Drawing the rest from reference TRBV18 and TRBJ2-7, the complete variable domain is NAGVMQNPRHLVRRRGQEARLRCSPMKGHSHVYWYRQLPEEGLKFMVYLQKENIIDESGMPKERFSAEFPKEGPSILRIQQVVRGDSAAYFCASSRSGLAGIYEQYFGPGTRLTVT.

The table lists this clone with a count of one. This chain's CDR3 is CASSQDLGGGSYEQYF. CDR3 bases: TGTGCCAGCAGCCAAGATCTTGGCGGGGGCTCCTACGAGCAGTACTTC. The chain has TRBV4-2 and TRBJ2-7; 7 bases match TRBD2. This CDR3 has 16 amino acids. Germline CDR1 reads LGHNA; CDR2 reads YNFKEQ. The V gene end was trimmed by 0 bases and the J gene end by 0 bases; junction bases not matched to a gene: 5.